Detailed here is one TCR beta chain. These data originate in a study of blood T cell repertoires in COVID-19. Turning to the study itself: The origin of the acute and convalescent COVID-19 samples was the United States, Italy and Spain. Sample material is recorded as cDNA or gDNA derived from T cells, B-cell-depleted T cells, or PBMCs.

Germline trimming cut 6 bases from V and 0 bases from J; bases unmatched to any gene: 4. Per germline, CDR1 MNHNY and CDR2 SVGAGI (reference sequence). The CDR3 is made up of 16 amino acids. In the study's own analysis: Estimated nucleated cell counts came from reference gene primer amplification. The assay was immunoSEQ multiplex PCR, and TCRdb's table has in-frame clones only and misses some. The V and J calls and clone size are taken from that table; D and trimming were inferred from the DNA. This sample yields about 320,000 clones, of which about 82% are seen a single time; around 1.5% belongs to the top ten.

Sequencing was done on a sample of peripheral blood. The receptor was isolated from a woman aged 45-65 years with acute or convalescent COVID-19. The chain recombines TRBV6-6 with TRBJ2-3, with TRBD2 matching 12 bases. CDR3 DNA: TGTGCCAGCAGCCGGACTAGCGGGATCAGCACAGATACGCAGTATTTT. Its protein is CASSRTSGISTDTQYF.